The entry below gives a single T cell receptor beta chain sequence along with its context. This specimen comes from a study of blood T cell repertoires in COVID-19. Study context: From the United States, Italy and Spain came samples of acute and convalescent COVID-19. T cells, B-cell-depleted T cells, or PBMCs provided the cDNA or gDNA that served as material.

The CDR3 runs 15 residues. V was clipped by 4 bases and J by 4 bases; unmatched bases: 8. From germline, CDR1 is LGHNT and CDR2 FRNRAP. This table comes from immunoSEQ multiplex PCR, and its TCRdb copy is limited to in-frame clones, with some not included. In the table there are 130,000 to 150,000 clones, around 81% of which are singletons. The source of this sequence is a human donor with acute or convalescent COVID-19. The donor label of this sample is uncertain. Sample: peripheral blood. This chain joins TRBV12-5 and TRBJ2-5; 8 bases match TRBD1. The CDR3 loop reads CASGSVDRGGETQYF. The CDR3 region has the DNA TGTGCTAGTGGTTCCGTCGACAGGGGAGGAGAGACCCAGTACTTC.